This T cell receptor (beta chain) was sequenced for a study of blood T cell repertoires in COVID-19. Germline V lookup: CDR1 SGHTA, CDR2 FQGNSA. The CDR3 spans 15 residues. Losses at the gene ends were 4 bases for V and 4 bases for J; bases not matched to a gene: 7. In the source study's methods: The authors estimated nucleated cell counts from reference gene primer amplification. Some clones are missing from TCRdb's copy, which holds only in-frame ones; the method was immunoSEQ multiplex PCR. V, J and clone size reflect that table, while D and trimming were determined from the DNA. This repertoire shows around 230,000 clones, just over 85% found once; its top ten account for approximately 2.1%. The count of this clone is one.

The sequencing input was peripheral blood. V gene TRBV7-2 combines with J gene TRBJ2-1; 7 bases map to TRBD2. This TCR was recovered from a man between 25 and 39 years old who had recovered from COVID-19. The CDR3 reads CASSWSPAGYNEQFF. As DNA, the CDR3 is TGTGCCAGCAGCTGGAGCCCAGCGGGGTACAATGAGCAGTTCTTC.